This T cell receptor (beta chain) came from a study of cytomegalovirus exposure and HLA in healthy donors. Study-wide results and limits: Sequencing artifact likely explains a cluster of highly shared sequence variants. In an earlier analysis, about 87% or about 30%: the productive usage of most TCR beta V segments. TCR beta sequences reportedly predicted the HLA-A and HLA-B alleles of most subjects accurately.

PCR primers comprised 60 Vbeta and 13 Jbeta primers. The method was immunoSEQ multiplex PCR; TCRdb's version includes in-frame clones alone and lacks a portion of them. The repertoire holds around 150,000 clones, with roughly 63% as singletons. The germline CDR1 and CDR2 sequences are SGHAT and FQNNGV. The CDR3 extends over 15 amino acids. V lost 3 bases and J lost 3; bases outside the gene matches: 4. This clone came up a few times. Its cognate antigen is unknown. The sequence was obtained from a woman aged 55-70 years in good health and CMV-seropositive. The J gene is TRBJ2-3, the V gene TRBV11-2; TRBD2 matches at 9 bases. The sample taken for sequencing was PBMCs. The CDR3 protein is CASSFLAGTTDTQYF. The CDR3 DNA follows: TGTGCCAGCAGCTTTCTAGCGGGAACGACAGATACGCAGTATTTT.